The rows below give T cell receptor beta chains drawn from one sample of a study of T cell repertoires in cytomegalovirus infection. TCRdb called the reads again in MiXCR, with one record for every CDR3 protein. The profile shows some 700,000 distinct CDR3 sequences, less than 40% of them singletons. The specimen sequenced was PBMCs. The receptors stem from a human donor in good health (CMV status not recorded). Some clones in this sample may be carry-over from other donors' samples. CDR3s include the opening cysteine and the closing phenylalanine or tryptophan.

>TRBV7-6
CASSLEGVTYEQYF
>TRBV7-2
CASSVRDRSGEQYF
>TRBV6-6
CASSSFIVMNTEAFF
>TRBV9
CASSPEGGRVTDTQYF
>TRBV10-2
CASSHGHEAFF
>TRBV5-4
CASSLELVWGANEQFF
>TRBV5-6
CASSIQSSYEQYF
>TRBV6-6
CASAGGGRAWEKLFF
>TRBV27
CASSSRQRYGYTF
>TRBV6-5
CASSYSTVGVTSGANVLTF
>TRBV7-6
CASFGSSGNTIYF
>TRBV28
CASLGLAGDEQYF
>TRBV6-5
CASSYGQGSYEQYF
>TRBV12-3/TRBV12-4
CASKVGRLNEKLFF
>TRBV23-1
CASLLLEQYF
>TRBV7-9
CASSFGDGRSYEQYF
>TRBV24-1
CAVAGTPAYEQYF
>TRBV28
CASSLDRASRELFF
>TRBV20-1
CSAPVDKRENEQFF
>TRBV6-1
CASSESGHSNTEAFF
>TRBV28
CASSVKSWLQGTEAFF
>TRBV5-1
CASSYQGPGGNTIYF
>TRBV7-9
CASSTPSGRNTEAFF
>TRBV9
CASRMGGRGYTF
>TRBV6-1
CASSEGQFYGYTF
>TRBV28
CASSLAGGEIETQYF
>TRBV28
CASSFYESGRAFDEQFF
>TRBV20-1
CSASAGISYNEQFF
>TRBV30
CAWDHGWDSPLHF
>TRBV4-1
CASSQNDRGLDYGYTF
>TRBV27
CASSLFPSPLLYNEQFF